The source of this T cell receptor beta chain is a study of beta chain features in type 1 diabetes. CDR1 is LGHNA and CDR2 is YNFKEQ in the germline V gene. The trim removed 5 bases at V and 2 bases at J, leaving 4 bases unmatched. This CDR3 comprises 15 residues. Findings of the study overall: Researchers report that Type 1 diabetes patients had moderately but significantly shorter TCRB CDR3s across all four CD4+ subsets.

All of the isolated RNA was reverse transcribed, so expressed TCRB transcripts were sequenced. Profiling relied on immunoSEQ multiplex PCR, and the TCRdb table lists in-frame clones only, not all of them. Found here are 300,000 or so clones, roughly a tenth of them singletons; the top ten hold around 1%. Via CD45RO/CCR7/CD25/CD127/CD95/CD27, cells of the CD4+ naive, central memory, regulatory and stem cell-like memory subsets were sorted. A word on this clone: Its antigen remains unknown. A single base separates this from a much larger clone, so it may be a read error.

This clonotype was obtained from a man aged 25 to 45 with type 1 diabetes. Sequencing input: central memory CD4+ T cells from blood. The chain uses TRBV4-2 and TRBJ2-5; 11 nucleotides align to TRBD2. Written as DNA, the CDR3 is TGTGCCAGCAGCGCCCGACTAGCGGGACAAGAGACCCAGTACTTC. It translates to CASSARLAGQETQYF.